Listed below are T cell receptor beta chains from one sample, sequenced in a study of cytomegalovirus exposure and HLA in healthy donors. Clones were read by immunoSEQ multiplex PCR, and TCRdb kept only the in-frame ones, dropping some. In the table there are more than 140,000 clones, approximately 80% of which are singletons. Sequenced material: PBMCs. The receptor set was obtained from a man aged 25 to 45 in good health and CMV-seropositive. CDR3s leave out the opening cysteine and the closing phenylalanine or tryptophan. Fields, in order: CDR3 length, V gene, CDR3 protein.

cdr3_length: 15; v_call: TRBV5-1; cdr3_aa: ASSLAEGSSYNSPLH
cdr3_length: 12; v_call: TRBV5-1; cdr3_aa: ASSLSTRGGEQY
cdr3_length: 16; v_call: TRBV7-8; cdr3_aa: ASSYSTLPGLLNEKLF
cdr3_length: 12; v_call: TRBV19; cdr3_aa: ASSTGTGRREQY
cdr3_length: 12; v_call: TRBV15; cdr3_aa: ATSRRDSTYEQY
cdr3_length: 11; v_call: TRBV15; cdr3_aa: ATSRIGQGWLF
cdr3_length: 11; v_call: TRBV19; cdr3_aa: ASIGRDNSPLH
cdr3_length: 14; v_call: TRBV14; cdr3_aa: ASSQTRGSSYNEQF
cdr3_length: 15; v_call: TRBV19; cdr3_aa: ASSIFSGGAFTDTQY
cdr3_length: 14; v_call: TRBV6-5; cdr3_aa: ASSYSPSGSSYEQY
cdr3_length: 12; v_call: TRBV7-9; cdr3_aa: ASSRDRVQDEQY
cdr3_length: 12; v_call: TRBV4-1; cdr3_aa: ASSQIQKPGTQY
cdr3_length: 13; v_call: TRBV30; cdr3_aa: AWRAQASSTDTQY
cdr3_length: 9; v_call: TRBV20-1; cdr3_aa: STTGPYGYT
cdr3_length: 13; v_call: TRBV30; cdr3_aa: AWSSGLAGTGELF
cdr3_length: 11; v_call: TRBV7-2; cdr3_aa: ASSLNRELEQY
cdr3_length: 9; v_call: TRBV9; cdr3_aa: ASSVAAEAF
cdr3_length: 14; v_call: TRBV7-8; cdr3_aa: ASSSTRGQGTDTQY
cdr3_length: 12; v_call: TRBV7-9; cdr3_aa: ASSLGTGDDEQY
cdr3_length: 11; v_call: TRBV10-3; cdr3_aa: AISYNPDNEQY
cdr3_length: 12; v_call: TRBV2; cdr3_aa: ASAWGTSGETQY
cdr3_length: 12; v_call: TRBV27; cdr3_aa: ASSSGQGYYEQY